The clone carrying this T cell receptor (beta chain) was observed many times. Some clones are missing from TCRdb's copy, which holds only in-frame ones; the method was immunoSEQ multiplex PCR. The data list 40,000 or so clones, none observed once; approximately 6.3% falls to the top ten. CDR1 is MDHEN, CDR2 SYDVKM, per germline. V shed 6 bases and J 1 base; nucleotides not matched to a gene: 7. CDR3 length: 16 amino acids. This entry is derived from a study of T cells after posttransplantation cyclophosphamide. The sequence was obtained from a young man in good health and a related stem cell transplant donor. V gene TRBV28 combines with J gene TRBJ2-1; 9 positions agree with TRBD1. Source material: PBMCs. The CDR3 nucleotides are TGTGCCAGCAGGGGGGACAGGGAAAATTCCTACAATGAGCAGTTCTTC. Its translation is CASRGDRENSYNEQFF. Filled out from reference TRBV28 and TRBJ2-1, the complete variable domain reads DVKVTQSSRYLVKRTGEKVFLECVQDMDHENMFWYRQDPGLGLRLIYFSYDVKMKEKGDIPEGYSVSREKKERFSLILESASTNQTSMYLCASRGDRENSYNEQFFGPGTRLTVL.